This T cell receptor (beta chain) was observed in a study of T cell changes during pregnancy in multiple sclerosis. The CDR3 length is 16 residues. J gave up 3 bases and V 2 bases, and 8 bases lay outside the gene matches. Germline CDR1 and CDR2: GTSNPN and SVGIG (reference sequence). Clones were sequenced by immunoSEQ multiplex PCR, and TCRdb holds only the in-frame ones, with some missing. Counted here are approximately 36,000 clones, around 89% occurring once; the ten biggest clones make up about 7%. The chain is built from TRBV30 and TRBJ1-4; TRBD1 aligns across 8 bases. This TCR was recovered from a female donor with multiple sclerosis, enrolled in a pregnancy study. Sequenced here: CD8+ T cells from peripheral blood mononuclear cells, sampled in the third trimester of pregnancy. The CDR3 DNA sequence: TGTGCCTGGAGTTTGGCAGGGGGCAGCTCTAATGAAAAACTGTTTTTT. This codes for CAWSLAGGSSNEKLFF.